The 10 T cell receptor beta chains below all came from one sample that was sequenced in a study of early T cells in non-severe SARS-CoV-2 infection. From the 5' RACE reads, TCRdb called clonotypes with MiXCR, one entry per CDR3 protein. The table records some 76,000 distinct CDR3 sequences, 12% to 15% of them present only once. The specimen sequenced was whole blood. Receptor source: an adult who was a healthcare worker with PCR-confirmed SARS-CoV-2 infection or an uninfected control (not recorded which).

This clonotype was seen only once. The chain uses TRBV27 and TRBJ2-2; D is ambiguous. The CDR3 spans 12 residues. Deletions cut 6 bases from V and 7 bases from J, with 9 bases between. CDR1 and CDR2 from the germline V gene are MNHEY and SMNVEV (reference sequence). The CDR3 DNA is TGTGCCAGCAGCTGGGGAAGCGGGGAGCTGTTTTTT. Its protein is CASSWGSGELFF.

The genes are TRBV28 and TRBJ1-4, with TRBD1 as a possible D gene (6 bases). The CDR3 totals 12 residues. V dropped 5 bases and J dropped 12 bases, with 13 bases sitting between them. Per the germline V gene, CDR1 is MDHEN and CDR2 is SYDVKM. The CDR3 DNA reads as TGTGCCAGCAGTCGACAGGCTTTAGAACTGTTTTTT. Residues: CASSRQALELFF.

This clonotype was found a few times. The rearrangement links TRBV5-4 to TRBJ2-3; 9 positions match TRBD2. Germline values: CDR1 SGHNT, CDR2 YYREEE (reference sequence). Unmatched junction bases numbered 8, after V lost 5 bases and J lost 1 base. The CDR3 has 16 residues. The CDR3 spells CASRKRPSGGTDTQYF. The CDR3 region has the DNA TGTGCCAGCAGAAAAAGACCTAGCGGGGGCACAGATACGCAGTATTTT.

In this sample, this clonotype turned up a few times. CDR3 amino acids: CASSPTGTRDYNEQFF. The DNA for the CDR3 is TGTGCCAGCAGCCCCACCGGGACAAGGGACTACAATGAGCAGTTCTTC. The rearrangement uses TRBV3-1 and TRBJ2-1, with D possibly TRBD1 on 6 matching bases. Germline V gene sequence: CDR1 LGHDT, CDR2 YNNKEL (reference sequence). The V end lost 4 bases, the J end lost 3 bases, and 16 bases lay between the germline ends. The CDR3 runs 16 residues.

The chain uses TRBV20-1 and TRBJ1-2, with 10 bases identical to TRBD1. Germline-derived CDR1 and CDR2 are DFQATT and SNEGSKA (reference sequence). V lost 3 bases, J lost 7 bases, and 5 bases stayed unmatched. This CDR3 spans 13 amino acids. The CDR3 here is CSARATGGSGYTF. In DNA form, the CDR3 reads TGCAGTGCTAGGGCGACAGGGGGCTCTGGCTACACCTTC.

The chain employs TRBV6-2 or TRBV6-3 and TRBJ2-7; D not certain. Trimming shortened V by 0 bases and J by 7 bases, and 10 bases separated the two germline ends. The CDR3 runs to 13 residues. Germline V gives CDR1 MNHEY, CDR2 SVGEGT. The CDR3 loop reads CASSYSTVWEQYF. CDR3 nucleotides: TGTGCCAGCAGTTACTCTACGGTCTGGGAGCAGTACTTC.

The CDR3 is CASSQALAANTGELFF. DNA of the CDR3: TGTGCCAGCAGCCAAGCCCTAGCAGCGAACACCGGGGAGCTGTTTTTT. The genes are TRBV3-1 and TRBJ2-2, with D perhaps TRBD2 (5 bases). Trimming left V 1 base short and J 0 bases short, with 9 bases between. In germline, CDR1 is LGHDT, CDR2 YNNKEL (reference sequence). The CDR3 spans 16 residues. The full variable domain, its missing parts supplied by reference TRBV3-1 and TRBJ2-2, is DTAVSQTPKYLVTQMGNDKSIKCEQNLGHDTMYWYKQDSKKFLKIMFSYNNKELIINETVPNRFSPKSPDKAHLNLHINSLELGDSAVYFCASSQALAANTGELFFGEGSRLTVL.

The chain is built from TRBV7-9 and TRBJ1-1, with D perhaps TRBD1 (5 bases). Germline assignment: CDR1 SEHNR and CDR2 FQNEAQ (reference sequence). V was cut by 5 bases and J by 8 bases, with 12 bases left in between. The CDR3 loop spans 12 amino acids. The CDR3, as DNA: TGTGCCAGCAGCCCGACCGGGGCCGAAGCTTTCTTT. Protein sequence: CASSPTGAEAFF.

The chain is built from TRBV12-3 or TRBV12-4 and TRBJ1-3; possibly TRBD1 for D (5 bases). V shed 10 bases and J shed 0 bases, with 19 bases lying between them. CDR3 length: 16 residues. In nucleotides, the CDR3 is TGTGCCACCCCCGGCGGGGGACGGTACTCTGGAAACACCATATATTTT. Its protein is CATPGGGRYSGNTIYF.

This clonotype occurred a few times. The gene calls are TRBV27 and TRBJ1-2, with 12 bases that match TRBD1. Germline V gives CDR1 MNHEY, CDR2 SMNVEV (reference sequence). J was trimmed by 2 bases and V by 6 bases; bases with no gene match: 1. CDR3 length equals 14 residues. CDR3 sequence (DNA): TGTGCCAGCAGGGGGACAGGGGGCAACTATGGCTACACCTTC. This gives the protein CASRGTGGNYGYTF.